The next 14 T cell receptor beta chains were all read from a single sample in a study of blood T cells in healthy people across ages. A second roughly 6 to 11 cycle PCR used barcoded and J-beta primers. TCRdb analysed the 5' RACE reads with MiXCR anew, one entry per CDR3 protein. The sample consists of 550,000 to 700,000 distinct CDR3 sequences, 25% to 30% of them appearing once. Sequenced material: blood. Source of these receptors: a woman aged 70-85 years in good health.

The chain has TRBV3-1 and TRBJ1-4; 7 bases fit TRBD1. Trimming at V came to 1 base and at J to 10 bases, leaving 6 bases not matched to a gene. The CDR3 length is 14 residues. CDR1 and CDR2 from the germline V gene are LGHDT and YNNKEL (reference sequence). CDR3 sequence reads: CASSQVGGASKLFF. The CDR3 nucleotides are TGTGCCAGCAGCCAAGTAGGGGGCGCGTCAAAACTGTTTTTT.

CDR3 in amino acids: CASRAGGLGEQYF. For the CDR3, the DNA is TGTGCCAGCAGAGCGGGAGGGCTTGGCGAGCAGTACTTC. The chain joins TRBV7-2 to TRBJ2-5; 10 nucleotides line up with TRBD2. With the DNA end fitting TRBJ2-7 better, the J assignment may be wrong. This CDR3 region has 13 residues. Germline V gene lookup returns CDR1 SGHTA and CDR2 FQGNSA.

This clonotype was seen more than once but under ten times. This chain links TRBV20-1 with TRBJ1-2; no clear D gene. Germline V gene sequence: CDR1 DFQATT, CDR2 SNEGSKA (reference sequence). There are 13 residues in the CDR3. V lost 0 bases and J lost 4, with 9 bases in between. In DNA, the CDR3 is TGCAGTGCTAGAGATGGGCAGACCTATGGCTACACCTTC. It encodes CSARDGQTYGYTF.

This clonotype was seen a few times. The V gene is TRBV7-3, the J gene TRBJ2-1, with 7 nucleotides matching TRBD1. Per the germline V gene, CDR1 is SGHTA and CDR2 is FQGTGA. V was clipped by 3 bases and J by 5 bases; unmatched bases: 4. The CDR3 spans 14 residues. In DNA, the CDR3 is TGTGCCAGCAGCTTCTCGGACAGGCACAATGAGCAGTTCTTC. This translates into CASSFSDRHNEQFF.

The CDR3 region has the DNA TGCAGTGCTATCGGGGGGGCCGTCAATGAGCAGTTCTTC. Its protein product is CSAIGGAVNEQFF. The chain links TRBV20-1 to TRBJ2-1; 8 bases align to TRBD2. Germline CDR1 is DFQATT and CDR2 is SNEGSKA (reference sequence). With V trimmed by 4 bases and J by 6 bases, 5 bases remained unmatched. The CDR3 is 13 residues long.

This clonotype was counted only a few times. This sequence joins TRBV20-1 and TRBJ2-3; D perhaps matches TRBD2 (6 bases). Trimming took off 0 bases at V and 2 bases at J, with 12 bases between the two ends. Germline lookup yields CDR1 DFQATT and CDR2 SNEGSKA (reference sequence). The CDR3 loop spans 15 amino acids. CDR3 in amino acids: CSARDFGRPTDTQYF. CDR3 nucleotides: TGCAGTGCTAGAGATTTCGGGAGACCCACAGATACGCAGTATTTT.

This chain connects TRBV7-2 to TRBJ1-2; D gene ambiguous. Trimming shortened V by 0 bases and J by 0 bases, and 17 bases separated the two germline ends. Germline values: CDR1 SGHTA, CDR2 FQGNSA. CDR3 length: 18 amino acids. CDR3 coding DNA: TGTGCCAGCAGCTTAGCGGTTCCGGACGACGGAACTAACTATGGCTACACCTTC. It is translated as CASSLAVPDDGTNYGYTF. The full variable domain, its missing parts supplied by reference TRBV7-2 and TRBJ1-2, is GAGVSQSPSNKVTEKGKDVELRCDPISGHTALYWYRQSLGQGLEFLIYFQGNSAPDKSGLPSDRFSAERTGGSVSTLTIQRTQQEDSAVYLCASSLAVPDDGTNYGYTFGSGTRLTVV.

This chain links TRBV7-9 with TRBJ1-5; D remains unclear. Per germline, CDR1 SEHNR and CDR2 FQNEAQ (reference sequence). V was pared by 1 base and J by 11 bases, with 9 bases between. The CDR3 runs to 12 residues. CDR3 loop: CASSLEVGAQHF. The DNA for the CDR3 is TGTGCCAGCAGCTTAGAAGTTGGGGCCCAGCATTTT.

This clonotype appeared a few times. CDR3 sequence: CASSFLRTALSGANVLTF. CDR3 nucleotide sequence: TGTGCCAGCAGTTTCCTGCGGACAGCCCTCTCTGGGGCCAACGTCCTGACTTTC. The gene calls are TRBV28 and TRBJ2-6, with a tentative D call TRBD1 (6 bases). The V gene's germline CDR1 is MDHEN and CDR2 SYDVKM. Trimming cost V 3 bases and J 0 bases, with 15 bases left between them. The CDR3 length is 18 residues.

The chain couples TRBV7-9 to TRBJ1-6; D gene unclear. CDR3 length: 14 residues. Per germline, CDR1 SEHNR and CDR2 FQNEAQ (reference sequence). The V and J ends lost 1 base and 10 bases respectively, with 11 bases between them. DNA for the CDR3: TGTGCCAGCAGCTTAGGTTCGGGGAGCTCACCCCTCCACTTT. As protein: CASSLGSGSSPLHF.

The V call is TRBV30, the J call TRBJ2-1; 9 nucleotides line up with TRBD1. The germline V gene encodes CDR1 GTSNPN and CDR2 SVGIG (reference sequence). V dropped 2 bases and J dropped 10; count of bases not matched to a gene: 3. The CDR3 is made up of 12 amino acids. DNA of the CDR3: TGTGCCTGGAGTAAGGACAGGGGCGAGCAGTTCTTC. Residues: CAWSKDRGEQFF.

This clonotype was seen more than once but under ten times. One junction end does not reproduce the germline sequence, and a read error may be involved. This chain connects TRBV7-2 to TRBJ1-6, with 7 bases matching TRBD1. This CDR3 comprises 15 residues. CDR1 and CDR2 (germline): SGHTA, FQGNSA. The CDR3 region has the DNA TGTGCCAACAGTCGTACCGGGACAGATAATTCGCCCCTCCACTTT. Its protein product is CANSRTGTDNSPLHF.

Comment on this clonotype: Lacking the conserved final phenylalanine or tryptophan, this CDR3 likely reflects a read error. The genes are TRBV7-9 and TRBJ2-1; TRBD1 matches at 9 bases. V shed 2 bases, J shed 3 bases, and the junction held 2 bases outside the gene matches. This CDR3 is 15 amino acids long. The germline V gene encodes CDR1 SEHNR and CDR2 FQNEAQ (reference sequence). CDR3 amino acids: CASSLTGGLYNEQFL. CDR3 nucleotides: TGTGCCAGCAGCTTAACAGGGGGCCTCTACAATGAGCAGTTCCTC.

CDR3 in DNA: TGTGCCAGCTCACCAGGCTGGGGGAACACAGATACGCAGTATTTT. As protein: CASSPGWGNTDTQYF. The chain has TRBV18 and TRBJ2-3; tentatively, D is TRBD1 or TRBD2 (5 bases each). V lost 2 bases, J lost 2 bases, and 11 bases lay in between. Germline V CDR1 and CDR2: KGHSH, LQKENI. The CDR3 spans 15 residues.